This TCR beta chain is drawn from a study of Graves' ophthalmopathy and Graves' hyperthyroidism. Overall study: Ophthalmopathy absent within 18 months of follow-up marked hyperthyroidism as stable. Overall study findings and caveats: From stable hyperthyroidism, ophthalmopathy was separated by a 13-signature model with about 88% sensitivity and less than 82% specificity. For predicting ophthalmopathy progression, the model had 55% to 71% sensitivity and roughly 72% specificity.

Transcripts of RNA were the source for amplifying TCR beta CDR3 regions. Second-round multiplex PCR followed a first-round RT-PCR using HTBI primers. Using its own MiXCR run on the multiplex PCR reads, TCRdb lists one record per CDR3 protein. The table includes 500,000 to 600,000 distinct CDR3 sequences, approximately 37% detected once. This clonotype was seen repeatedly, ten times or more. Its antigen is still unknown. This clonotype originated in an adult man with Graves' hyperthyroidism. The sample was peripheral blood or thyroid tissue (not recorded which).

In DNA form, the CDR3 reads TGTGCCAGCAGCCCCCGGGACAGGGGGCGAGAGCAGTACTTC. Translation: CASSPRDRGREQYF. This chain uses TRBV13 with TRBJ2-7; 12 nucleotides line up with TRBD1. Germline CDR1 PRHDT, CDR2 FYEKMQ (reference sequence). This CDR3 is 14 amino acids long. The trim removed 5 bases at V and 7 bases at J, leaving 6 bases unmatched.